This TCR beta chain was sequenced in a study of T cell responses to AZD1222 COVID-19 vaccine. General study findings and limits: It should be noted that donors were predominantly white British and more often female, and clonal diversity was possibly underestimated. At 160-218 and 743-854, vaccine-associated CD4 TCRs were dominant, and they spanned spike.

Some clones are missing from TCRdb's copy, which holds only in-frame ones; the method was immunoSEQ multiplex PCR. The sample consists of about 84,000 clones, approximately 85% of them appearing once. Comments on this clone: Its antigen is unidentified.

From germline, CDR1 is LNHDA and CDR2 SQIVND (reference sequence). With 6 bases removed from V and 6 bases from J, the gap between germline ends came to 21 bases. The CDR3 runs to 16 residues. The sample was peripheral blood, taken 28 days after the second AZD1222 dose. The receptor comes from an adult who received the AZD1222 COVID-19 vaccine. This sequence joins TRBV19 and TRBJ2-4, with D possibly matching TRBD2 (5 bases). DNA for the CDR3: TGTGCCAGTAGCAAATACGGGTCGGGAATGATAAACATTCAGTACTTC. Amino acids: CASSKYGSGMINIQYF.